A selection of T cell receptor beta chains follows, all from one sample in a study of blood T cell repertoires in COVID-19. Only in-frame clones appear in the TCRdb table, and some are missing; sequencing was by immunoSEQ multiplex PCR. The sample holds around 100,000 clones; approximately 80% are singletons and the top ten take roughly 0.83%. Material for sequencing was peripheral blood. Receptors originate from a woman between 65 and 79 years old with acute or convalescent COVID-19. CDR3s include the opening cysteine and the closing phenylalanine or tryptophan. A D gene is named only where the DNA matches it firmly. The listing skips clone size in some rows; elsewhere it reads once, few, many or a size class.

CDR3aa	CDR3nt	abundance	d_gene	v_gene	j_gene
CASSSRQGPGELFF	TGTGCCAGCAGCTCCCGACAGGGCCCCGGGGAGCTGTTTTTT	few	TRBD1	TRBV9	TRBJ2-2
CASSEGTTRGSPLHF	TGTGCCAGCAGTGAGGGGACGACCAGGGGGTCACCCCTCCACTTT	.	TRBD1	TRBV6-4	TRBJ1-6
CASSLQGNQETQYF	TGTGCCAGCTCACTGCAGGGCAACCAAGAGACCCAGTACTTC	.	.	TRBV18	TRBJ2-5
CASSFGPGPEGNTIYF	TGCGCCAGCAGCTTTGGGCCAGGCCCCGAGGGAAACACCATATATTTT	.	.	TRBV5-1	TRBJ1-3
CASKLAGVIDTQYF	TGTGCCAGCAAGCTAGCGGGAGTAATAGATACGCAGTATTTT	few	TRBD2	TRBV27	TRBJ2-3
CASSPGNSNQPQHF	TGTGCCAGCAGCCCTGGCAATAGCAATCAGCCCCAGCATTTT	.	.	TRBV7-8	TRBJ1-5
CASSLDRDRGNEQYF	TGTGCCAGCAGCTTAGATCGGGACAGGGGCAACGAGCAGTACTTC	.	TRBD1	TRBV13	TRBJ2-7
CASSQSGVNTGELFF	TGTGCCAGCAGTCAAAGCGGGGTGAACACCGGGGAGCTGTTTTTT	.	TRBD2	TRBV28	TRBJ2-2
CASSPFMGSASGELFF	TGTGCCAGCTCACCTTTCATGGGCTCCGCATCCGGGGAGCTGTTTTTT	.	.	TRBV18	TRBJ2-2
CASSPAELRGYTF	TGTGCCAGCTCACCAGCGGAGTTGCGGGGCTACACCTTC	.	.	TRBV18	TRBJ1-2
CAWSLDRGNQPQHF	TGTGCCTGGAGTCTCGACAGGGGAAATCAGCCCCAGCATTTT	.	TRBD1	TRBV30	TRBJ1-5
CASSTALSSYNEQFF	TGTGCCAGTAGTACCGCCCTCAGCTCCTACAATGAGCAGTTCTTC	.	.	TRBV19	TRBJ2-1
CASSIGDNTDTQYF	TGTGCCAGTAGTATTGGGGACAACACAGATACGCAGTATTTT	.	.	TRBV19	TRBJ2-3
CASRGDSLTDTQYF	TGTGCCAGCAGGGGGGACAGCCTTACAGATACGCAGTATTTT	.	TRBD1	TRBV28	TRBJ2-3
CASAVRASSYNEQFF	TGTGCCAGCGCCGTTAGAGCGAGCTCCTACAATGAGCAGTTCTTC	few	.	TRBV6-5	TRBJ2-1
CASRRGPYTGELFF	TGTGCCAGCCGCAGGGGGCCTTACACCGGGGAGCTGTTTTTT	.	TRBD1	TRBV19	TRBJ2-2
CSASGGERQETQYF	TGCAGTGCTAGTGGGGGCGAGAGGCAAGAGACCCAGTACTTC	.	.	TRBV20-1	TRBJ2-5
CASSRWGGNTGELFF	TGCGCCAGCAGCCGATGGGGAGGGAACACCGGGGAGCTGTTTTTT	.	.	TRBV5-1	TRBJ2-2
CASSRGGSTDTQYF	TGTGCCAGCAGTCGCGGGGGGAGCACAGATACGCAGTATTTT	.	TRBD2	TRBV6-1	TRBJ2-3
CASSPEGDEQFF	TGTGCCAGCAGTCCAGAGGGGGATGAGCAGTTCTTC	.	.	TRBV12-3/TRBV12-4	TRBJ2-1
CASSRLAGHYEQYF	TGTGCCAGCAGCCGATTGGCAGGGCACTACGAGCAGTACTTC	.	.	TRBV9	TRBJ2-7
CASSPPQGGGYTF	TGTGCCAGCTCACCACCCCAGGGGGGTGGCTACACCTTC	.	TRBD1	TRBV18	TRBJ1-2
CASSRGGQETQYF	TGTGCCAGCAGCCGAGGGGGACAAGAGACCCAGTACTTC	.	.	TRBV11-1	TRBJ2-5
CASSFDKNYEQYF	TGTGCCAGCAGTTTTGACAAGAACTACGAGCAGTACTTC	.	.	TRBV6-5	TRBJ2-7
CASSEGSGGFLPEAFF	TGTGCCAGCAGTGAAGGCTCAGGGGGATTTCTTCCCGAAGCTTTCTTT	.	TRBD1	TRBV6-1	TRBJ1-1
CASSLARDSVTDTQYF	TGTGCCAGCAGCTTGGCCCGGGACTCAGTCACAGATACGCAGTATTTT	.	.	TRBV5-4	TRBJ2-3
CASSESRGEQFF	TGCGCCAGCAGTGAGTCGAGAGGGGAGCAGTTCTTC	.	.	TRBV10-2	TRBJ2-1
CASSPRTSGGLYNEQFF	TGTGCCAGCTCACCTAGGACTAGCGGGGGACTGTACAATGAGCAGTTCTTC	.	TRBD2	TRBV18	TRBJ2-1
CASSPGRRGQKLFF	TGTGCCAGCAGCCCTGGGCGCAGGGGGCAAAAACTGTTTTTT	.	TRBD1	TRBV7-2	TRBJ1-4
CASSMTGFDYSNQPQHF	TGTGCCAGTAGCATGACAGGGTTCGATTATAGCAATCAGCCCCAGCATTTT	.	TRBD1	TRBV19	TRBJ1-5
CASSPGSPNTEAFF	TGTGCCAGCAGCCCAGGCTCGCCGAACACTGAAGCTTTCTTT	.	.	TRBV5-5	TRBJ1-1
CASSYPPLDRGTEAFF	TGTGCCAGCAGTTACCCCCCGCTAGACAGGGGCACTGAAGCTTTCTTT	.	TRBD1	TRBV6-6	TRBJ1-1
CASSQSSGSKYEQYF	TGTGCCAGCAGCCAATCGAGCGGGTCAAAGTACGAGCAGTACTTC	.	.	TRBV3-1/TRBV3-2	TRBJ2-7
CASSFGQGPYNEQFF	TGTGCCAGCAGTTTTGGACAGGGACCCTACAATGAGCAGTTCTTC	.	TRBD1	TRBV27	TRBJ2-1
CASSVTDTGNTIYF	TGTGCCAGCAGCGTCACAGACACTGGAAACACCATATATTTT	.	.	TRBV9	TRBJ1-3
CASSASPGIAANTIYF	TGTGCCAGCAGCGCTAGCCCCGGGATCGCTGCGAACACCATATATTTT	.	.	TRBV7-2	TRBJ1-3
CASSIDTGPSGYTF	TGTGCCAGTAGTATAGATACAGGTCCGAGTGGCTACACCTTC	.	.	TRBV19	TRBJ1-2
CASKERGSYEQYF	TGTGCCAGCAAAGAGAGGGGGTCCTACGAGCAGTACTTC	.	.	TRBV5-8	TRBJ2-7
CASSYQRGVYNEQFF	TGTGCCAGCAGTTACCAGCGGGGGGTCTACAATGAGCAGTTCTTC	.	TRBD2	TRBV6-5	TRBJ2-1
CASRPPGTGGYTF	TGTGCCAGCAGACCTCCCGGGACAGGTGGCTACACCTTC	.	TRBD1	TRBV3-1/TRBV3-2	TRBJ1-2
CAWSTAGGETQYF	TGTGCCTGGAGTACAGCGGGAGGAGAGACCCAGTACTTC	.	TRBD2	TRBV30	TRBJ2-5